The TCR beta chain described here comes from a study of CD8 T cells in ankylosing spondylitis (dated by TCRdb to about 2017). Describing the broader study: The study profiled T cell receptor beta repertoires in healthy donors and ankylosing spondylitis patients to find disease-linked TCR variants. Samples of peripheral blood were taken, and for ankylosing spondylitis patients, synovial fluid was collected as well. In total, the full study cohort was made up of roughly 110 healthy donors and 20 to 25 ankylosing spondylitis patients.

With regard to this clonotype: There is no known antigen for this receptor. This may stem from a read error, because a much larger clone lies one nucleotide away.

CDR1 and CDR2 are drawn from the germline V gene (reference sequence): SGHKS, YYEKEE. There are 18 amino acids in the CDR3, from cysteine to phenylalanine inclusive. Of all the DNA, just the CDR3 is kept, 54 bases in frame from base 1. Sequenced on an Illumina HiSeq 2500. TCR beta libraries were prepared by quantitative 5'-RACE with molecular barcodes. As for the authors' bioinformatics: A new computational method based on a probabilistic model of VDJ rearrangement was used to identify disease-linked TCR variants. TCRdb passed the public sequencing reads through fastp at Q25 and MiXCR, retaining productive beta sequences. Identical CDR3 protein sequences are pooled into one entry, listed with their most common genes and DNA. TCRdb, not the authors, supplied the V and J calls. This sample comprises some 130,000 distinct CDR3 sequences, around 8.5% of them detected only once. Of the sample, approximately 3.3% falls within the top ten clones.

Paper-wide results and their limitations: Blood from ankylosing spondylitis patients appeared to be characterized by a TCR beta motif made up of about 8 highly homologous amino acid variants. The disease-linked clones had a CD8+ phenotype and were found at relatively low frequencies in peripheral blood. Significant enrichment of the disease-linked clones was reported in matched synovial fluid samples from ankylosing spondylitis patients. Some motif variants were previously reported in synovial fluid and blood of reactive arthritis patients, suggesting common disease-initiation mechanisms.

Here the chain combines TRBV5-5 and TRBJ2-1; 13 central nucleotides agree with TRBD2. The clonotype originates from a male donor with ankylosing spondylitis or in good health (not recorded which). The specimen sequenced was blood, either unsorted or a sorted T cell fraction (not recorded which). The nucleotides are TGTGCCAGCAGCTTCAGACTAGCGGGGGGCCCGAATCACAATGACCAGTTCTTC. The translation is CASSFRLAGGPNHNDQFF.